The present T cell receptor (beta chain) was sequenced within a study of vaccination and CD4 T cells after COVID-19. The trim removed 2 bases at V and 6 bases at J, leaving 12 bases unmatched. The germline V gene has CDR1 MNHEY and CDR2 SVGAGI. CDR3 length: 17 amino acids. Treatment specified: approximately 9-day PBMC culture with coronavirus spike peptide pools or control peptides (ViraFEST assay). Expanded clonotypes were found by TCR sequencing after peptide-pool stimulation (ViraFEST). This clonotype was counted between two and nine times. What it binds is unknown. The Oncomine TCR Beta short-read assay sequenced DNA from cultured CD4+ T cells. TCRdb fed the PCR reads into MiXCR, producing one record per CDR3 protein. The sample lists fewer than 30,000 distinct CDR3 sequences, 40% to 55% occurring once.

The chain combines TRBV6-5 with TRBJ1-5; TRBD1 matches 8 bases. This material consisted of CD4+ T cells from blood, cultured in vitro, taken before SARS-CoV-2 vaccination. The sequence was collected from a human donor who received a COVID-19 vaccine. The CDR3 nucleotides are TGTGCCAGCAGTTACCTCGGACAGGGTCTCCATGCTCAGCCCCAGCATTTT. Its protein is CASSYLGQGLHAQPQHF.